One sample yielded the 28 T cell receptor beta chains listed below, sequenced in a study of T cell repertoires in cytomegalovirus infection. The antigens of these receptors remain unknown. TCRdb called the reads again in MiXCR, with one record for every CDR3 protein. This sample has approximately 910,000 distinct CDR3 sequences; approximately 33% occur once, and the top ten carry roughly 13%. Sequencing used cultured CD8+ T cells from PBMCs, obtained from culture after CMV antigen stimulation. These receptors came from a human donor in good health (CMV status not recorded). Some clones in this sample may be carry-over from other donors' samples.

This chain links TRBV4-1 with TRBJ2-2, with D possibly TRBD2 on 7 matching bases. The CDR3 has 15 residues. Trimming removed 0 bases from V and 6 bases from J, with 11 bases in between. The germline CDR1 and CDR2 sequences are MGHRA and YSYEKL. The CDR3 protein is CASSQDPGGPGELFF. CDR3 DNA sequence: TGCGCCAGCAGCCAAGATCCGGGGGGCCCCGGGGAGCTGTTTTTT.

There are many counts of this clonotype. This chain uses TRBV28 with TRBJ2-1; the match to TRBD1 covers 10 bases. The V gene's germline CDR1 is MDHEN and CDR2 SYDVKM. The CDR3 runs to 16 residues. V lost 7 bases and J lost 7; bases outside the gene matches: 13. This CDR3 reads CASTMRPGQGKNEQFF. In DNA, the CDR3 is TGTGCCAGCACCATGAGACCGGGACAGGGGAAGAATGAGCAGTTCTTC.

This clonotype occurred a few times. The chain joins TRBV6-5 to TRBJ2-3; 7 bases are shared with TRBD1. The CDR3 consists of 13 residues. V lost 7 bases and J lost 6; bases outside the gene matches: 7. Germline CDR1 is MNHEY and CDR2 is SVGAGI. The DNA of the CDR3 is TGTGCCAGCAAGAGGGGGCATGTGGATACGCAGTATTTT. Its protein is CASKRGHVDTQYF.

The chain employs TRBV28 and TRBJ2-7, with D perhaps matching TRBD1 (6 bases). This CDR3 has 13 amino acids. The germline V gene has CDR1 MDHEN and CDR2 SYDVKM. V lost 4 bases and J lost 3, with 10 bases in between. The CDR3: CASSSPQGYEQYV. In DNA, the CDR3 is TGTGCCAGCAGTTCCCCACAGGGCTACGAGCAGTACGTC.

The chain uses TRBV29-1 and TRBJ2-1, with D possibly TRBD2 on 5 matching bases. The CDR3 extends over 12 amino acids. Trimming cost V 4 bases and J 4 bases, with 8 bases left between them. Germline loops: CDR1 SQVTM, CDR2 ANQGSEA. The CDR3 here is CSVVGVYNEQFF. The CDR3 nucleotides are TGCAGCGTTGTCGGGGTTTACAATGAGCAGTTCTTC.

V and J are TRBV19 and TRBJ2-7; D gene uncertain. Germline CDR1 reads LNHDA; CDR2 reads SQIVND (reference sequence). CDR3 length: 13 residues. V was shortened by 2 bases and J by 3 bases, with 8 bases between the two germline ends. The CDR3 nucleotides are TGTGCCAGTAGTATAAACTACGGCTACGAGCAGTACGTC. As protein: CASSINYGYEQYV.

The V gene is TRBV6-5, the J gene TRBJ1-6, with D unclear. The CDR3 consists of 14 residues. CDR1 and CDR2 from the germline V gene are MNHEY and SVGAGI. V was trimmed by 2 bases and J by 5 bases, leaving 7 bases between them. The CDR3 region has the DNA TGTGCCAGCAGTTACAGGCCAGATAATTCACCCCTCCACTTT. It encodes CASSYRPDNSPLHF.

This clonotype has a count of ten or more. The rearrangement joins TRBV12-3 or TRBV12-4 to TRBJ1-5; D is perhaps TRBD1 (5 bases). This CDR3 contains 15 residues. The ends were cut back, 5 bases at V and 1 base at J, with 12 bases in the middle. The CDR3 spells CASSPWGPSNQPQHF. The CDR3 coding sequence is TGTGCCAGCAGTCCTTGGGGACCCAGCAATCAGCCCCAGCATTTT.

In this sample, this clonotype turned up once. A read error may be the cause here, since a much bigger clone is one base away. The chain recombines TRBV11-2 with TRBJ1-3; maybe TRBD1 (6 bases). Germline CDR1 SGHAT, CDR2 FQNNGV. This CDR3 contains 13 residues. The germline V and J ends were trimmed by 4 bases and 11 bases, with 15 bases remaining between them. The CDR3 DNA reads TGTGCCAGCAGCTCAGGGACACCCAACCCCATATATTTT. Its translation: CASSSGTPNPIYF.

The chain joins TRBV23-1 to TRBJ2-5, with 9 positions matching TRBD1. TRBV23-1 is an open reading frame, and its role is uncertain. Losses at the gene ends were 3 bases for V and 5 bases for J; bases not matched to a gene: 10. This CDR3 has 16 amino acids. CDR3 DNA sequence: TGCGCCAGCAGTCATAATACAGGGGGCATGGTGGAGACCCAGTACTTC. Translating it yields CASSHNTGGMVETQYF.

This clonotype was seen just once. This rearrangement joins TRBV6-6 to TRBJ2-4; D gene unclear. The V gene's germline CDR1 is MNHNY and CDR2 SVGAGI (reference sequence). Trimming pared 9 bases from V and 5 bases from J, leaving 20 bases between. The CDR3 runs 15 residues. CDR3 loop: CASSGRGWIQNIQYF. DNA for the CDR3: TGTGCCAGTAGTGGCCGTGGATGGATCCAAAACATTCAGTACTTC.

The V gene is TRBV10-3, the J gene TRBJ2-1, with TRBD2 identical over 10 bases. Germline loops: CDR1 ENHRY, CDR2 SYGVKD. The V segment lost 4 bases and the J segment 4 bases; nucleotides outside the gene matches: 7. This CDR3 contains 16 residues. CDR3 sequence reads: CAISGSPSGGYNEQFF. The CDR3 DNA is TGTGCCATCAGTGGGTCCCCTAGCGGGGGATACAATGAGCAGTTCTTC.

The chain recombines TRBV19 with TRBJ2-1; D gene ambiguous. V lost 5 bases and J 3 bases, leaving 5 bases between the germline ends. Germline V gives CDR1 LNHDA, CDR2 SQIVND (reference sequence). The CDR3 covers 12 residues. In DNA form, the CDR3 reads TGTGCCAGTAGTCACGACTACAATGAGCAGTTCTTC. It codes for CASSHDYNEQFF.

This clonotype was detected a few times. The chain is built from TRBV6-2 or TRBV6-3 and TRBJ2-3, with TRBD1 matching 9 bases. The germline V gene has CDR1 MNHEY and CDR2 SVGEGT. Trimming removed 5 bases from V and 4 bases from J; junction bases left unmatched: 7. The CDR3 runs 15 residues. For the CDR3, the DNA is TGTGCCAGCAGTGGGACAGGGCTGCCCTCAGATACGCAGTATTTT. Translating it yields CASSGTGLPSDTQYF.

This clonotype showed up just a few times. Its ends do not fully match the called genes, so a read error is possible. The chain recombines TRBV6-1 with TRBJ2-1; tentatively, D is TRBD2 (6 bases). CDR1 and CDR2 from the germline V gene are MNHNS and SASEGT. This CDR3 is built from 16 residues. The CDR3: CASSEEGLSSYNEQFF. In DNA, the CDR3 is TGTGCCAGCAGCGAAGAGGGACTGAGCTCCTACAATGAGCAGTTCTTC.

The chain employs TRBV2 and TRBJ1-5; D is ambiguous. The CDR3 spans 16 residues. The ends were cut back, 4 bases at V and 4 bases at J, with 17 bases in the middle. The germline V gene encodes CDR1 SNHLY and CDR2 FYNNEI. The CDR3 protein is CASSVNKPLRNQPQHF. CDR3 nucleotide sequence: TGTGCCAGCAGTGTAAATAAGCCCCTCCGGAATCAGCCCCAGCATTTT.

The chain uses TRBV27 and TRBJ1-5; D may be TRBD1 (6 bases). This CDR3 is built from 14 residues. In germline, CDR1 is MNHEY, CDR2 SMNVEV (reference sequence). The ends were cut back, 8 bases at V and 0 bases at J, with 11 bases in the middle. This CDR3 reads CASHRVYSNQPQHF. The DNA of the CDR3 is TGTGCCAGCCACAGGGTTTATAGCAATCAGCCCCAGCATTTT.

V usage is TRBV5-4 and J usage is TRBJ2-6, with a tentative D call TRBD1 (6 bases). The CDR3 sequence is 17 residues long. Looked up from germline, CDR1 is SGHNT and CDR2 is YYREEE (reference sequence). Deletions cut 4 bases from V and 4 bases from J, with 18 bases between. This CDR3 is CASSNLDRRPGANVLTF. The CDR3 nucleotides read TGTGCCAGCAGCAACCTTGACAGGAGACCCGGGGCCAACGTCCTGACTTTC.

The V gene is TRBV19, the J gene TRBJ2-1, with D perhaps assigned TRBD1 or TRBD2 (5 bases each). Per germline, CDR1 LNHDA and CDR2 SQIVND (reference sequence). The CDR3 loop spans 12 amino acids. The germline V and J ends were trimmed by 8 bases and 6 bases, with 11 bases remaining between them. CDR3 loop: CASRLGANEQFF. The CDR3 coding sequence is TGTGCCAGTCGCCTCGGGGCCAATGAGCAGTTCTTC. The whole variable domain, filled in from reference TRBV19 and TRBJ2-1, reads DGGITQSPKYLFRKEGQNVTLSCEQNLNHDAMYWYRQDPGQGLRLIYYSQIVNDFQKGDIAEGYSVSREKKESFPLTVTSAQKNPTAFYLCASRLGANEQFFGPGTRLTVL.

The chain is built from TRBV9 and TRBJ1-4, with 10 bases that match TRBD1. The V gene end was trimmed by 4 bases and the J gene end by 7 bases; junction bases not matched to a gene: 7. The CDR3 runs to 15 residues. CDR1 and CDR2 (germline): SGDLS, YYNGEE. DNA for the CDR3: TGTGCCAGCAGCATCGGACAGGGGGGGAGTGAAAAACTGTTTTTT. This translates into CASSIGQGGSEKLFF.

This clonotype was seen only a few times. The gene calls are TRBV6-1 and TRBJ1-2, with a possible D match to TRBD1 (5 bases). The CDR3 is made up of 13 amino acids. V lost 6 bases to trimming and J lost 3 bases, with 11 bases between them. Germline V lookup: CDR1 MNHNS, CDR2 SASEGT. The CDR3 nucleotides are TGTGCCAGCAGGAAAGACAGTGACTATGGCTACACCTTC. Translating it yields CASRKDSDYGYTF.

Ten or more counts support this clonotype. The chain combines TRBV7-6 with TRBJ2-2; TRBD2 matches at 7 bases. This CDR3 comprises 16 residues. Germline V gene sequence: CDR1 SGHVS, CDR2 FNYEAQ. Trimming at V came to 5 bases and at J to 0 bases, leaving 6 bases not matched to a gene. CDR3 nucleotides: TGTGCCAGCAGCCGTCCGGGACTAACGAACACCGGGGAGCTGTTTTTT. Translated, it gives CASSRPGLTNTGELFF. Based on the CDR3 plus reference TRBV7-6 and TRBJ2-2, the full variable domain is GAGVSQSPRYKVTKRGQDVALRCDPISGHVSLYWYRQALGQGPEFLTYFNYEAQQDKSGLPNDRFSAERPEGSISTLTIQRTEQRDSAMYRCASSRPGLTNTGELFFGEGSRLTVL.

The V and J genes are TRBV2 and TRBJ2-3; D remains unclear. The length of the CDR3 is 15 residues. Germline V CDR1 and CDR2: SNHLY, FYNNEI. The ends were cut back, 7 bases at V and 4 bases at J, with 18 bases in the middle. CDR3 sequence: CASMFGRAAADTQYF. The CDR3 bases are TGTGCCAGCATGTTTGGGCGTGCGGCGGCAGATACGCAGTATTTT.

The sample holds a few counts of this clonotype. The V call is TRBV4-1, the J call TRBJ2-1, with 7 bases aligning to TRBD1. CDR1 is MGHRA and CDR2 is YSYEKL in the germline V gene. CDR3 length: 17 residues. V lost 3 bases and J lost 0; bases outside the gene matches: 8. CDR3 residues: CASSHRDSTSSYNEQFF. In DNA form, the CDR3 reads TGCGCCAGCAGCCACCGGGACAGTACCAGCTCCTACAATGAGCAGTTCTTC.

The J gene is TRBJ1-4, the V gene TRBV5-4; D unclear. CDR1 and CDR2 (germline): SGHNT, YYREEE (reference sequence). V was trimmed by 5 bases and J by 4 bases, leaving 15 bases between them. The CDR3 has 15 amino acids. CDR3 residues: CASSLPETGNEKLFF. As DNA, the CDR3 is TGTGCCAGCAGTTTACCAGAGACGGGTAATGAAAAACTGTTTTTT.

The chain uses TRBV3-1 and TRBJ1-2; no clear D gene. Germline values: CDR1 LGHDT, CDR2 YNNKEL (reference sequence). There are 14 residues in the CDR3. V was clipped by 4 bases and J by 6 bases, with 15 bases between them. The CDR3 DNA sequence: TGTGCCAGCAGCCTTGGCTTAACTTACGATGGCTACACCTTC. Its protein product is CASSLGLTYDGYTF.

This clonotype has more than one count but fewer than ten. The chain recombines TRBV28 with TRBJ2-5; possibly TRBD2 for D (6 bases). The ends were cut back, 5 bases at V and 3 bases at J, with 10 bases in the middle. The CDR3 has 13 residues. Germline lookup yields CDR1 MDHEN and CDR2 SYDVKM. The CDR3 is CASSGREEETQYF. The CDR3 bases are TGTGCCAGCAGTGGCAGGGAGGAAGAGACCCAGTACTTC.

V gene TRBV27 combines with J gene TRBJ1-1; TRBD1 is a possible D gene (6 bases). The CDR3 runs to 11 residues. CDR1 and CDR2 from the germline V gene are MNHEY and SMNVEV (reference sequence). The V end was cut by 10 bases, the J end by 11 bases, with 17 bases between. Here the CDR3 DNA reads TGTGCCACACAAGGGGGGGGCGAGGCTTTCTTT. Encoded protein: CATQGGGEAFF.